These 28 T cell receptor beta chains came from one sample sequenced in a study of shared clonotypes between healthy human individuals. Naive CD8 cells lacked CD45RO, underwent positive selection for CCR7 and left out terminally differentiated effector memory CD45RA+ cells. Libraries were prepared by immunoSEQ multiplex PCR; TCRdb keeps only in-frame clonotypes and omits some of them. The table records about 1.9 million clones, just under 95% of them present only once. The sample was naive CD8+ T cells from PBMCs. Receptors were obtained from a man aged 18 to 29 in good health. Some clones in this sample may be carry-over from other donors' samples.

The chain joins TRBV18 to TRBJ2-3, with TRBD2 as a possible D gene (5 bases). With 3 bases removed from V and 4 bases from J, the gap between germline ends came to 11 bases. Germline V CDR1 and CDR2: KGHSH, LQKENI. The CDR3 contains 14 residues. This CDR3 is CASSPLGGSDTQYF. The CDR3 nucleotides are TGTGCCAGCTCACCCTTAGGAGGTTCAGATACGCAGTATTTT. The full variable domain, completed using reference TRBV18 and TRBJ2-3, is NAGVMQNPRHLVRRRGQEARLRCSPMKGHSHVYWYRQLPEEGLKFMVYLQKENIIDESGMPKERFSAEFPKEGPSILRIQQVVRGDSAAYFCASSPLGGSDTQYFGPGTRLTVL.

This sequence joins TRBV18 and TRBJ2-7; D remains ambiguous. The germline V and J ends were trimmed by 5 bases and 0 bases, with 17 bases remaining between them. The CDR3 sequence is 16 residues long. The V gene's germline CDR1 is KGHSH and CDR2 LQKENI. The CDR3 sequence is CASSTSTGPYSYEQYF. As DNA, the CDR3 is TGTGCCAGCTCAACTTCAACCGGGCCATACTCCTACGAGCAGTACTTC.

V usage is TRBV7-3 and J usage is TRBJ2-7; D assignment may be TRBD1 or TRBD2 (6 bases each). CDR3 size: 15 residues. The germline V and J ends were trimmed by 0 bases and 5 bases, with 14 bases remaining between them. Germline CDR1 SGHTA, CDR2 FQGTGA. This chain's CDR3 is CASSLTPRGVNEQYF. The CDR3 nucleotides read TGTGCCAGCAGCTTAACCCCTAGGGGGGTTAACGAGCAGTACTTC.

The V and J genes are TRBV5-1 and TRBJ1-4, with 7 bases that match TRBD1. This CDR3 spans 15 amino acids. With V trimmed by 4 bases and J by 8 bases, 11 bases remained unmatched. Germline V gives CDR1 SGHRS, CDR2 YFSETQ. CDR3 residues: CASSKARQGGEKLFF. In DNA, the CDR3 is TGCGCCAGCAGCAAAGCCAGACAGGGTGGGGAAAAACTGTTTTTT.

The chain employs TRBV21-1 and TRBJ2-1; no check of the table's D call, TRBD2, against the DNA was made. TRBV21-1 is a documented pseudogene. This CDR3 has 18 residues. Written as DNA, the CDR3 is TGTGCCAGCAGTCCGGGACTAGCGGGAGGACGCGCCATGAATGAGCAGTTCTTC. It codes for CASSPGLAGGRAMNEQFF.

This clone was found once. The chain couples TRBV14 to TRBJ2-2; D gene uncertain. V lost 4 bases and J 7 bases, leaving 10 bases between the germline ends. The CDR3 runs to 13 residues. Germline V lookup: CDR1 SGHDN, CDR2 FVKESK. CDR3 region: CASSLNQLGELFF. The CDR3 bases are TGTGCCAGCAGCCTGAACCAACTCGGGGAGCTGTTTTTT.

This chain joins TRBV7-2 and TRBJ2-1, with D possibly being TRBD1 (6 bases). Germline-derived CDR1 and CDR2 are SGHTA and FQGNSA. Trimming took 5 bases from V and 1 from J, leaving 9 bases between them. CDR3 length: 14 residues. The CDR3 nucleotides are TGTGCCAGCAGCAGGACAGTTTCCTACAATGAGCAGTTCTTC. This encodes CASSRTVSYNEQFF.

V and J are TRBV4-1 and TRBJ2-2; a possible D gene is TRBD1 (6 bases). The CDR3 contains 17 residues. Trimming removed 6 bases at V and 3 bases at J, with 20 bases between. Germline loops: CDR1 MGHRA, CDR2 YSYEKL. The CDR3 DNA sequence: TGCGCCAGCAGTGAAGATCCCGGACAGAAAGACACCGGGGAGCTGTTTTTT. This translates into CASSEDPGQKDTGELFF.

The chain carries TRBV7-3 and TRBJ2-5, with D possibly TRBD2 on 6 matching bases. The CDR3 runs 13 residues. In germline, CDR1 is SGHTA, CDR2 FQGTGA. V was trimmed by 5 bases and J by 3 bases, leaving 10 bases between them. CDR3 nucleotide sequence: TGTGCCAGCAGCGCTTGGGGGGAAGAGACCCAGTACTTC. Translated, it gives CASSAWGEETQYF. Filled out from reference TRBV7-3 and TRBJ2-5, the complete variable domain reads GAGVSQTPSNKVTEKGKYVELRCDPISGHTALYWYRQSLGQGPEFLIYFQGTGAADDSGLPNDRFFAVRPEGSVSTLKIQRTERGDSAVYLCASSAWGEETQYFGPGTRLLVL.

This chain uses TRBV13 with TRBJ2-7; D may match TRBD1 or TRBD2 (5 bases each). This CDR3 has 12 amino acids. V gave up 2 bases and J gave up 5 bases, with 7 bases separating them. Germline V lookup: CDR1 PRHDT, CDR2 FYEKMQ (reference sequence). The CDR3 coding sequence is TGTGCCAGCAGCTTATTGGGGGACGAGCAGTACTTC. This translates into CASSLLGDEQYF.

This sequence joins TRBV7-9 and TRBJ2-7; D gene unclear. The CDR3 runs 14 residues. Germline CDR1 is SEHNR and CDR2 is FQNEAQ (reference sequence). V lost 1 base to trimming and J lost 6 bases, with 13 bases between them. The CDR3 coding sequence is TGTGCCAGCAGCTTAGGGACCCCAGTGCCCGAGCAGTACTTC. This translates into CASSLGTPVPEQYF.

The chain combines TRBV4-1 with TRBJ2-7; 8 bases are a match to TRBD2. J lost 6 bases, V lost 3 bases, and 7 bases had no gene match. CDR3 length equals 14 residues. Germline loops: CDR1 MGHRA, CDR2 YSYEKL. In DNA form, the CDR3 reads TGCGCCAGCAGCCACCGAGCGGGAGTAGGCGAGCAGTACTTC. As protein: CASSHRAGVGEQYF.

J is TRBJ1-2 and V is TRBV11-2, with 8 nucleotides matching TRBD1. Germline V CDR1 and CDR2: SGHAT, FQNNGV. J gave up 7 bases and V 3 bases, and 13 bases lay outside the gene matches. This CDR3 contains 16 residues. CDR3 bases: TGTGCCAGCAGCTTGGCACACCGGGACAGGCCTTTTGGCTACACCTTC. The encoded protein is CASSLAHRDRPFGYTF.

Only one count was recorded for this clone. This chain links TRBV27 with TRBJ2-1; weak D call: TRBD2 (5 bases). Deletions cut 5 bases from V and 6 bases from J, with 17 bases between. The length of the CDR3 is 15 residues. Germline V gives CDR1 MNHEY, CDR2 SMNVEV (reference sequence). CDR3 sequence reads: CASSLNGILGNEQFF. The CDR3 coding sequence is TGTGCCAGCAGTCTGAACGGGATTCTCGGCAATGAGCAGTTCTTC.

The chain uses TRBV9 and TRBJ2-2; the D gene is possibly TRBD1 (5 bases). CDR1 and CDR2 (germline): SGDLS, YYNGEE. Trimming stripped 0 bases from V and 0 bases from J, with 15 bases between. The CDR3 spans 18 residues. Written as DNA, the CDR3 is TGTGCCAGCAGCGTAGCTCTATATGGCAGGGCGAACACCGGGGAGCTGTTTTTT. Its protein product is CASSVALYGRANTGELFF.

Note on this clone: The sample contains more than one DNA sequence encoding this CDR3. The chain employs TRBV7-9 and TRBJ2-7, with D tentatively TRBD1 (5 bases). The length of the CDR3 is 15 residues. Germline values: CDR1 SEHNR, CDR2 FQNEAQ (reference sequence). The V and J ends lost 1 base and 0 bases respectively, with 10 bases between them. The CDR3 DNA is TGTGCCAGCAGCTTAGGGCAGGGCAGCTCCTACGAGCAGTACTTC. This gives the protein CASSLGQGSSYEQYF.

The chain recombines TRBV2 with TRBJ2-7; D remains ambiguous. CDR3 length: 13 residues. The V end lost 4 bases, the J end lost 1 base, and 8 bases lay between the germline ends. Germline loops: CDR1 SNHLY, CDR2 FYNNEI. CDR3 nucleotide sequence: TGTGCCAGCAGTGCCGGCCATTCCTACGAGCAGTACTTC. Its protein is CASSAGHSYEQYF.

This chain uses TRBV27 with TRBJ2-1, with D maybe TRBD2 (6 bases). Trimming cost V 5 bases and J 2 bases, with 19 bases left between them. Germline lookup yields CDR1 MNHEY and CDR2 SMNVEV (reference sequence). This CDR3 is 17 amino acids long. CDR3 sequence: CASSPSWGESPYNEQFF. CDR3 coding DNA: TGTGCCAGCAGTCCATCGTGGGGGGAGTCCCCCTACAATGAGCAGTTCTTC.

The V gene is TRBV6-4, the J gene TRBJ2-7, with D unclear. Per the germline V gene, CDR1 is MRHNA and CDR2 is SNTAGT. Between the trimmed V and J ends, which lost 10 bases and 0 bases, there was a span of 19 bases. The length of the CDR3 is 15 residues. The CDR3 nucleotides read TGTGCCACCAAAATAGGAGACACAGACTCCTACGAGCAGTACTTC. Translated: CATKIGDTDSYEQYF.

This clone was found once. The V call is TRBV6-6, the J call TRBJ2-7; no firm D call. The V gene's germline CDR1 is MNHNY and CDR2 SVGAGI (reference sequence). This CDR3 is built from 14 residues. Trimming shortened V by 1 base and J by 3 bases, and 10 bases separated the two germline ends. The CDR3 nucleotides read TGTGCCAGCAGTTACTTAGACCTGTACTACGAGCAGTACTTC. It specifies CASSYLDLYYEQYF.

With regard to this clone: This CDR3 is also generated by other DNA sequences in the sample. The chain joins TRBV9 to TRBJ2-1; 7 bases line up with TRBD2. This CDR3 has 16 residues. CDR1 is SGDLS, CDR2 YYNGEE, per germline. J was trimmed by 0 bases and V by 2 bases; bases with no gene match: 5. DNA for the CDR3: TGTGCCAGCAGCGTTGTCGGGAGGAGCTCCTACAATGAGCAGTTCTTC. It is translated as CASSVVGRSSYNEQFF.

This chain joins TRBV29-1 and TRBJ1-3; D unresolved. Trimming left V 4 bases short and J 3 bases short, with 13 bases between. Germline V gene data show CDR1 as SQVTM and CDR2 as ANQGSEA. The CDR3 totals 14 residues. Here the CDR3 reads CSVVDWTGGNTIYF. For the CDR3, the DNA is TGCAGCGTTGTGGACTGGACCGGTGGAAACACCATATATTTT.

The chain recombines TRBV27 with TRBJ2-4; TRBD2 matches at 7 bases. With V trimmed by 7 bases and J by 8 bases, 11 bases remained unmatched. Germline CDR1 MNHEY, CDR2 SMNVEV (reference sequence). The CDR3 loop spans 14 amino acids. CDR3 sequence (DNA): TGTGCCAGCACCCCGACGGGGGGTAAAGACATTCAGTACTTC. It yields the protein CASTPTGGKDIQYF.

The J gene is TRBJ1-4, the V gene TRBV11-2; D remains unclear. Trimming took 2 bases from V and 5 from J, leaving 9 bases between them. Germline V CDR1 and CDR2: SGHAT, FQNNGV. This CDR3 contains 14 residues. The CDR3 nucleotides are TGTGCCAGCAGCTTATACGGGATAAATGAAAAACTGTTTTTT. It specifies CASSLYGINEKLFF. The whole variable domain, remainder taken from reference TRBV11-2 and TRBJ1-4, is EAGVAQSPRYKIIEKRQSVAFWCNPISGHATLYWYQQILGQGPKLLIQFQNNGVVDDSQLPKDRFSAERLKGVDSTLKIQPAKLEDSAVYLCASSLYGINEKLFFGSGTQLSVL.

V is TRBV19 and J is TRBJ1-2; D remains unclear. Germline CDR1 reads LNHDA; CDR2 reads SQIVND (reference sequence). The CDR3 length is 14 residues. Between the trimmed V and J ends, which lost 7 bases and 8 bases, there was a span of 20 bases. The CDR3 DNA sequence: TGTGCCAGTACCTACGGAGACCCCTTTCGGGGCTACACCTTC. It translates to CASTYGDPFRGYTF. Filled out from reference TRBV19 and TRBJ1-2, the complete variable domain reads DGGITQSPKYLFRKEGQNVTLSCEQNLNHDAMYWYRQDPGQGLRLIYYSQIVNDFQKGDIAEGYSVSREKKESFPLTVTSAQKNPTAFYLCASTYGDPFRGYTFGSGTRLTVV.

The chain employs TRBV5-5 and TRBJ2-3, with D unresolved. The CDR3 is 17 residues long. Per the germline V gene, CDR1 is SGHKS and CDR2 is YYEKEE (reference sequence). Trimming cost V 0 bases and J 0 bases, with 14 bases left between them. The CDR3 nucleotides read TGTGCCAGCAGCTTGGAACAGTGGGATCTGAGCACAGATACGCAGTATTTT. This encodes CASSLEQWDLSTDTQYF.

This clone appeared a single time. The chain has TRBV14 and TRBJ2-7, with D possibly TRBD1 on 5 matching bases. The CDR3 spans 15 residues. V lost 0 bases to trimming and J lost 2 bases, with 11 bases between them. The germline CDR1 and CDR2 sequences are SGHDN and FVKESK. The CDR3, as DNA: TGTGCCAGCAGCCAAGACAGGGCATCAACCTACGAGCAGTACTTC. This translates into CASSQDRASTYEQYF.

This clone has a single count. The chain carries TRBV7-9 and TRBJ2-3; D is uncertain. Germline lookup yields CDR1 SEHNR and CDR2 FQNEAQ (reference sequence). Trimming cost V 1 base and J 3 bases, with 5 bases left between them. The CDR3 runs 13 residues. This CDR3 reads CASSLVETDTQYF. The CDR3 nucleotides are TGTGCCAGCAGCTTAGTGGAGACAGATACGCAGTATTTT.